The text below deals with one T cell receptor beta chain. There is no known antigen for this receptor. Per-nucleotide qualities are absent, and no much larger clonotype sits a single base away. Trimming at the junction amounts to 0 bases on V and 11 bases on J, and the germline ends lie 18 bases apart. CDR1 and CDR2 (SGHDT, YYEEEE) derive from the germline V gene. The CDR3 spans 15 residues, from the cysteine through the phenylalanine. Solely the CDR3 DNA is kept, with 45 bases framed from the first base. The data belong to a study of Graves' ophthalmopathy and Graves' hyperthyroidism listed by TCRdb under 2018. Regarding the research as a whole: Peripheral blood was collected at initial diagnosis, prior to any treatment. To tell Graves' ophthalmopathy apart from Graves' hyperthyroidism, and to predict which patients would progress to ophthalmopathy, the study relied on TCR beta repertoire signatures. In total, 135 blood samples were TCR-sequenced: 40 to 45 ophthalmopathy, 75 hyperthyroidism and roughly 17 hyperthyroidism-to-ophthalmopathy patients. A discovery set of about a hundred patients (more than 40 ophthalmopathy, 60 or so stable hyperthyroidism) was enrolled to explore V-J signatures distinguishing ophthalmopathy from hyperthyroidism. The independent validation cohort included some 19 hyperthyroidism patients plus 17 patients who later progressed from hyperthyroidism to ophthalmopathy. In over 5 hyperthyroidism patients, the T-cell repertoire of thyroid tissue was compared with the T-cell repertoire of blood. Following sampling, methimazole starting at 30 mg daily was administered to hyperthyroidism patients, and high-dose intravenous methylprednisolone was administered to ophthalmopathy patients.

For repertoire sequencing, the TCR beta CDR3 regions were amplified from RNA transcripts. The first round was an RT-PCR using HTBI primers with the Qiagen OneStep RT-PCR kit, and this first round was followed by a second-round multiplex PCR, then size selection and purification. Sequencing of the libraries was carried out on an Illumina HiSeq2000 in paired-end mode with 100 bp reads. On the study's bioinformatics: Reads were processed with SOAPnuke, discarding reads with adapters, uncalled bases, mean Phred below 15, or no exact constant-primer or identifier match. High-quality paired reads were merged with COPE v1.2.5. Each unique nucleotide sequence was defined as a clonotype, and clonotypes were aligned to IMGT TRB V, D and J references with MiTCR v1.1. Analysis was restricted to V-J combinations with a frequency above 0.0001, which covered just over 98% of repertoires. For each V-J combination, a TCR clonal expansion and chaos score was defined as the ratio of F50 clonal expansion to chaos observed in the TCRdist matrix. Welch's t-statistics and random forest were used to reduce features to about a dozen V-J combinations, which were fed into a naive Bayes classifier. Thyroid-blood repertoire similarity was quantified with the Morisita-Horn index. The public sequencing data were trimmed at Q25 with fastp and processed into clonotypes with MiXCR by TCRdb, which kept only in-frame beta chains. Rows with one shared CDR3 protein collapse into an entry with the most common genes and DNA. What appears here as the V and J calls and clone size reflects TCRdb's work, not the paper's. This sample gives about 240,000 distinct CDR3 sequences in total; around 50% of them show up just once. The ten largest clones represent about half of the sample.

Ophthalmopathy patients were characterized by moderately to severely active disease, a Clinical Activity Score of at least 3, a NOSPECS grade of at least 4, and a disease duration under 3 months. Anyone with other autoimmune diseases, uncontrolled infections, pregnancy or lactation was excluded from the study. Diagnosis was based on clinical symptoms, serum thyroxine, TRAb, thyroid ultrasound and orbital computed tomography. Using Ficoll-Paque density gradient centrifugation, PBMCs were isolated from over 8.5 ml of fresh peripheral blood. Total RNA was extracted using Trizol reagent, and RNA quality was checked on an Agilent 2100 Bioanalyzer. The study at large found these results: Most expanded thyroid clonotypes with frequency above 0.001 were also detected in blood, suggesting blood repertoires may reflect the thyroid immune response. In cross-validation, the 13-signature model distinguished ophthalmopathy from stable hyperthyroidism with about 90% sensitivity and 81.08% specificity, while in the test set the corresponding values were approximately 79% and 70%. Sample size was not statistically predetermined, and group allocation was not concealed from the investigators. In validation, the model predicted ophthalmopathy progression with about 64% sensitivity and less than 80% specificity; approximately 12 predicted patients were CT-confirmed with GO in a median of approximately 6.5 months.

The V gene is TRBV5-6 and the J gene is TRBJ1-5; TRBD1 is a possible D gene, resting on 6 matching bases. Sequencing used peripheral blood. The receptor's source is an adult man with Graves' ophthalmopathy. The CDR3 here reads CASSLALGAPKSQHF. The bases are TGTGCCAGCAGCTTGGCCTTGGGGGCCCCTAAGTCCCAGCATTTT. With all but the CDR3 taken from the reference TRBV5-6 and TRBJ1-5 genes, the full variable domain is: DAGVTQSPTHLIKTRGQQVTLRCSPKSGHDTVSWYQQALGQGPQFIFQYYEEEERQRGNFPDRFSGHQFPNYSSELNVNALLLGDSALYLCASSLALGAPKSQHFGDGTRLSIL.